This T cell receptor beta chain was identified in a study of a mutant IDH1 vaccine in newly diagnosed glioma. Study-level findings and limits: Overall, about 92% of patients had vaccine-induced immune responses. Pseudoprogression seemed unlinked to shifts in top peripheral T cell clonotypes.

Remarks on this clone: The antigen is unknown.

The CDR3 length is 12 residues. Germline loops: CDR1 GTSNPN, CDR2 SVGIG (reference sequence). V was cut by 4 bases and J by 8 bases, with 11 bases left in between. The assay was immunoSEQ multiplex PCR, and TCRdb's table has in-frame clones only and misses some. This repertoire shows some 56,000 clones, around 90% found once; its top ten account for 2.6%. Stated time point: baseline, week 1 (first vaccination visit). The treatment was: pre-vaccination baseline after standard-of-care therapy. Astrocytomas found in donors were new, WHO grade 3 or 4, IDH1-mutant and ATRX-lost. Sequenced here: PBMCs, sampled from a glioma patient treated with radiotherapy, temozolomide or both. This chain links TRBV30 with TRBJ1-4; TRBD1 might be the D (6 bases). This receptor was obtained from a man aged 45-60 years with glioma. Written as DNA, the CDR3 is TGTGCCTGGACCCGGGGGCAAGAAAAACTGTTTTTT. It translates to CAWTRGQEKLFF.